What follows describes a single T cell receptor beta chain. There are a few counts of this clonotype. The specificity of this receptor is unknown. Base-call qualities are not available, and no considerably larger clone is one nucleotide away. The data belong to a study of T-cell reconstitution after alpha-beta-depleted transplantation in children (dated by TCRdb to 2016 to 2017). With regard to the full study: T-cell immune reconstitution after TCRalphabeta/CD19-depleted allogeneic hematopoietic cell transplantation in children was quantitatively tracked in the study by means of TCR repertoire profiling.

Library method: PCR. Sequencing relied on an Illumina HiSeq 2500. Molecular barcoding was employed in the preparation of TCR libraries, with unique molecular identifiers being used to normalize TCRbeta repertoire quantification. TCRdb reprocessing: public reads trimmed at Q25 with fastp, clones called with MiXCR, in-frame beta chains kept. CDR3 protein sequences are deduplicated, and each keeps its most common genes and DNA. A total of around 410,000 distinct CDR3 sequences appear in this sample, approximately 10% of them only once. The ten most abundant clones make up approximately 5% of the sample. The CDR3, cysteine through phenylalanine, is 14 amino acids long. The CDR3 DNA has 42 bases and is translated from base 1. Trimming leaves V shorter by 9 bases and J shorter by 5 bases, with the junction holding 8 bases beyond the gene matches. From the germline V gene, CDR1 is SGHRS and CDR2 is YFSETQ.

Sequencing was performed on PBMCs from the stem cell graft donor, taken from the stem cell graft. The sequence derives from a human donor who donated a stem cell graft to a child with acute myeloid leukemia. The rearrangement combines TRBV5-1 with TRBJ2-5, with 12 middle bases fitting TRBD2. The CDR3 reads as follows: CATTTSGSPETQYF. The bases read TGCGCCACAACGACTAGCGGGAGCCCTGAGACCCAGTACTTC.